Sequencing of this TCR beta chain was carried out in a study of blood T cell repertoires in COVID-19. Whole-study context: Researchers got acute and convalescent COVID-19 samples from the United States, Italy and Spain.

CDR3 length: 15 residues. Germline trimming cut 1 base from V and 4 bases from J; bases unmatched to any gene: 7. The V gene's germline CDR1 is MNHEY and CDR2 SVGEGT. Under the authors' procedure: Amplification from reference gene primers served as the basis for estimated nucleated cell counts. The method was immunoSEQ multiplex PCR; TCRdb's version includes in-frame clones alone and lacks a portion of them. V and J calls and clone size follow that table, whereas D and trimming were derived from the DNA. Seen here are approximately 190,000 clones, about 88% observed once, and the top ten hold 6.2%. V usage is TRBV6-2 or TRBV6-3 and J usage is TRBJ2-7; the match to TRBD1 covers 7 bases. The receptor's source is a woman between 40 and 55 years old who had recovered from COVID-19. The sequenced material came from peripheral blood. CDR3 coding DNA: TGTGCCAGCAGTTACTTATCGACAGGGTGGTACGAGCAGTACTTC. It translates to CASSYLSTGWYEQYF.